The 30 T cell receptor beta chains below come from one sample, sequenced in a study of regulatory T cells in long-lasting Graves disease. Time point denoted: newly diagnosed GD, antithyroid drugs for less than 3 months. TCR sequences were obtained from RNA taken from PBMCs. Investigators prepared the TCR beta libraries by applying iRepertoire HTBI primers and Arm-PCR of CDR3 regions. TCRdb re-called the multiplex PCR reads through MiXCR, storing one row per CDR3 protein. This table has under 700,000 distinct CDR3 sequences, approximately 16% appearing once. The same data also contributed to another study, on T cells in Graves' hyperthyroidism and ophthalmopathy.

Sequencing used peripheral blood mononuclear cells (PBMCs), obtained at new diagnosis, from a patient treated with antithyroid drugs. These receptors originate from a woman aged 35 to 60 with Graves disease.

A few counts support this clonotype. The rearrangement uses TRBV18 and TRBJ1-5; no definite D call. Germline values: CDR1 KGHSH, CDR2 LQKENI. V gave up 2 bases and J gave up 5 bases, with 10 bases separating them. The CDR3 extends over 14 amino acids. CDR3 coding DNA: TGTGCCAGCTCACCAGAGAGAAGGGATCAGCCCCAGCATTTT. This translates into CASSPERRDQPQHF.

This chain links TRBV29-1 with TRBJ2-3, with D maybe TRBD2 (7 bases). Germline V gene data show CDR1 as SQVTM and CDR2 as ANQGSEA. V lost 4 bases to trimming and J lost 3 bases, with 23 bases between them. CDR3 length: 17 amino acids. CDR3 protein: CSVVGSTGAGATDTQYF. The CDR3 region has the DNA TGCAGCGTTGTGGGCAGCACTGGGGCGGGGGCGACAGATACGCAGTATTTT.

V gene TRBV5-5 combines with J gene TRBJ2-7, with TRBD2 as a possible D gene (5 bases). V was pared by 2 bases and J by 3 bases, with 9 bases between. The CDR3 contains 13 residues. Germline CDR1 reads SGHKS; CDR2 reads YYEKEE (reference sequence). The CDR3 nucleotides read TGTGCCAGCAGCTTTGGGAGCATCTACGAGCAGTACTTC. This gives the protein CASSFGSIYEQYF.

The chain has TRBV12-5 and TRBJ1-2, with unresolved D. Trimming took 11 bases from V and 3 from J, leaving 28 bases between them. Looked up from germline, CDR1 is LGHNT and CDR2 is FRNRAP. This CDR3 is 17 amino acids long. In nucleotides, the CDR3 is TGTGCTCGCAGAAACACCCGGTCGGGCAGAGAATACTATGGCTACACCTTC. This codes for CARRNTRSGREYYGYTF. The variable domain in full, with the rest retrieved from reference TRBV12-5 and TRBJ1-2, is DARVTQTPRHKVTEMGQEVTMRCQPILGHNTVFWYRQTMMQGLELLAYFRNRAPLDDSGMPKDRFSAEMPDATLATLKIQPSEPRDSAVYFCARRNTRSGREYYGYTFGSGTRLTVV.

This clonotype came up many times. The chain carries TRBV20-1 and TRBJ2-1; 15 bases fit TRBD2. The V segment lost 3 bases and the J segment 8 bases; nucleotides outside the gene matches: 5. CDR3 length: 15 residues. Germline V lookup: CDR1 DFQATT, CDR2 SNEGSKA (reference sequence). The CDR3 is CSARPGLAGGHEQFF. The DNA for the CDR3 is TGCAGTGCTAGGCCGGGACTAGCGGGGGGCCATGAGCAGTTCTTC.

With regard to this clonotype: One base away lies a much larger clone, so this may be a sequencing read error. This chain links TRBV6-2 or TRBV6-3 with TRBJ1-1; D possibly corresponds to TRBD1 (5 bases). Germline values: CDR1 MNHEY, CDR2 SVGEGT. The length of the CDR3 is 14 residues. CDR3 in DNA: TGTGCCAGCAGTTTTACGACAGTGAACACTAAAGCTTTCTTT. Translating it yields CASSFTTVNTKAFF.

This clonotype was counted ten times or more. V gene TRBV11-3 combines with J gene TRBJ2-5, with unresolved D. V was cut by 6 bases and J by 4 bases, with 9 bases left in between. In germline, CDR1 is SGHNT, CDR2 YENEEA. The CDR3 loop spans 12 amino acids. CDR3 sequence: CASRQVGETQYF. CDR3 DNA sequence: TGTGCCAGCAGACAAGTTGGAGAGACCCAGTACTTC.

This clonotype was observed a handful of times. The chain has TRBV19 and TRBJ1-5, with a tentative D call TRBD1 (5 bases). The CDR3 has 14 residues. The ends were cut back, 3 bases at V and 8 bases at J, with 14 bases in the middle. Germline loops: CDR1 LNHDA, CDR2 SQIVND (reference sequence). CDR3 region: CASSMRGQLEPQHF. CDR3 sequence (DNA): TGTGCCAGTAGTATGAGGGGTCAGCTAGAGCCCCAGCATTTT.

The chain is built from TRBV19 and TRBJ1-4; D is unclear. This CDR3 has 13 amino acids. CDR1 and CDR2 from the germline V gene are LNHDA and SQIVND (reference sequence). V dropped 3 bases and J dropped 8 bases, with 10 bases sitting between them. CDR3 coding DNA: TGTGCCAGTAGTATCCCTTACGACGAAAAACTGTTTTTT. Translation: CASSIPYDEKLFF.

This clonotype was detected a few times. The chain is built from TRBV20-1 and TRBJ2-7, with D unresolved. Germline assignment: CDR1 DFQATT and CDR2 SNEGSKA (reference sequence). This CDR3 spans 14 amino acids. The V end was cut by 4 bases, the J end by 6 bases, with 19 bases between. The CDR3 region has the DNA TGCAGTGCTATCCCGCCGGACCAGAACGGCGAGCAGTACTTC. Translation gives CSAIPPDQNGEQYF.

The chain joins TRBV6-1 to TRBJ2-1; D possibly uses TRBD1 or TRBD2 (6 bases each). CDR1 is MNHNS and CDR2 is SASEGT in the germline V gene. CDR3 length: 14 amino acids. The germline V and J ends were trimmed by 11 bases and 4 bases, with 18 bases remaining between them. The CDR3 region is CAARGTSNYNEQFF. CDR3 coding DNA: TGTGCCGCTCGCGGGACAAGCAATTACAATGAGCAGTTCTTC.

At least ten counts were recorded for this clonotype. J is TRBJ2-7 and V is TRBV6-5; D tentatively fits TRBD1 or TRBD2 (5 bases each). The germline V gene encodes CDR1 MNHEY and CDR2 SVGAGI. This CDR3 has 16 residues. With 4 bases removed from V and 5 bases from J, the gap between germline ends came to 21 bases. The DNA of the CDR3 is TGTGCCAGCAGTTTACTCTTTGATGGGACCACCAACGAGCAGTACTTC. It codes for CASSLLFDGTTNEQYF.

The chain links TRBV10-2 to TRBJ2-7; D gene ambiguous. CDR3 length: 11 amino acids. Germline CDR1 and CDR2: WSHSY and SAAADI. Trimming stripped 8 bases from V and 2 bases from J, with 7 bases between. The CDR3, as DNA: TGCGCCAGCTCGGAGACCTACGAGCAGTACTTC. Translated: CASSETYEQYF.

This clonotype was observed at least ten times. This rearrangement joins TRBV6-1 to TRBJ1-5; tentative D call: TRBD1 (5 bases). The V end lost 1 base, the J end lost 7 bases, and 14 bases lay between the germline ends. Germline CDR1 reads MNHNS; CDR2 reads SASEGT. This CDR3 is 15 amino acids long. CDR3 sequence reads: CASSEGGGLRQPQHF. The CDR3 nucleotides read TGTGCCAGCAGTGAAGGGGGGGGACTTCGGCAGCCCCAGCATTTT.

Ten or more counts support this clonotype. This sequence joins TRBV7-3 and TRBJ1-1; D ambiguous. The CDR3 runs to 13 residues. Trimming cost V 3 bases and J 3 bases, with 8 bases left between them. Germline V lookup: CDR1 SGHTA, CDR2 FQGTGA. CDR3 nucleotides: TGTGCCAGCAGCTTTTCCTTGGACACTGAAGCTTTCTTT. This gives the protein CASSFSLDTEAFF.

This clonotype has a handful of counts. V gene TRBV5-1 combines with J gene TRBJ2-5; either TRBD1 or TRBD2 may fit D (5 bases each). CDR1 SGHRS and CDR2 YFSETQ come from the germline V gene. Between the trimmed V and J ends, which lost 0 bases and 5 bases, there was a span of 17 bases. The CDR3 spans 16 residues. DNA of the CDR3: TGCGCCAGCAGCTTGGCGGGTGGGACGACTCAGGAGACCCAGTACTTC. As protein: CASSLAGGTTQETQYF.

The chain recombines TRBV18 with TRBJ2-7; 10 bases are shared with TRBD1. CDR3 length: 15 amino acids. Looked up from germline, CDR1 is KGHSH and CDR2 is LQKENI. V lost 4 bases and J lost 0; bases outside the gene matches: 3. As DNA, the CDR3 is TGTGCCAGCTCACACCGGGACAGGGGCTCCTACGAGCAGTACTTC. Translating gives CASSHRDRGSYEQYF.

This clonotype was observed at least ten times. The CDR3 coding sequence is TGTGCCAGCAGCTCAGAACCGGGACGGCGTTCTGGAAACACCATATATTTT. Encoded protein: CASSSEPGRRSGNTIYF. The rearrangement links TRBV11-2 to TRBJ1-3, with a tentative D call TRBD1 (5 bases). CDR1 is SGHAT and CDR2 is FQNNGV in the germline V gene. The CDR3 has 17 residues. The V and J ends lost 4 bases and 1 base respectively, with 17 bases between them.

This clonotype was picked up many times. CDR3 sequence (DNA): TGTGCCAGCTCACCACCGGCAGGGAACTCTGGAAACACCATATATTTT. It is translated as CASSPPAGNSGNTIYF. This chain uses TRBV18 with TRBJ1-3; TRBD1 is a possible D gene (5 bases). Trimming removed 0 bases from V and 0 bases from J, with 9 bases in between. This CDR3 is 16 amino acids long. The V gene's germline CDR1 is KGHSH and CDR2 LQKENI. Filled out from reference TRBV18 and TRBJ1-3, the complete variable domain reads NAGVMQNPRHLVRRRGQEARLRCSPMKGHSHVYWYRQLPEEGLKFMVYLQKENIIDESGMPKERFSAEFPKEGPSILRIQQVVRGDSAAYFCASSPPAGNSGNTIYFGEGSWLTVV.

The rearrangement links TRBV20-1 to TRBJ2-1, with 12 bases matching TRBD2. The CDR3 has 19 residues. Germline CDR1 is DFQATT and CDR2 is SNEGSKA (reference sequence). Unmatched junction bases numbered 12, after V lost 0 bases and J lost 3 bases. The CDR3 region is CSARDLTSGGHIDYNEQFF. The CDR3 DNA is TGCAGTGCTAGAGACCTGACTAGCGGGGGCCATATCGACTACAATGAGCAGTTCTTC.

This clonotype was observed many times. The chain couples TRBV28 to TRBJ2-1; TRBD1 matches 7 bases. Germline V gives CDR1 MDHEN, CDR2 SYDVKM. With V trimmed by 5 bases and J by 0 bases, 4 bases remained unmatched. CDR3 size: 15 residues. This CDR3 is CASSEPGGSYNEQFF. The CDR3 DNA reads as TGTGCCAGCAGTGAACCAGGGGGCTCCTACAATGAGCAGTTCTTC.

The chain has TRBV28 and TRBJ2-5; D may be TRBD1 or TRBD2 (5 bases each). Trimming left V 6 bases short and J 5 bases short, with 25 bases between. The germline V gene has CDR1 MDHEN and CDR2 SYDVKM. There are 17 residues in the CDR3. The CDR3 reads CASSPSRRGVLLETQYF. CDR3 nucleotide sequence: TGTGCCAGCAGCCCGAGTCGGAGAGGGGTGCTCCTGGAGACCCAGTACTTC.

This clonotype came up many times. The CDR3 sequence is CATSLGAVSTDTQYF. For the CDR3, the DNA is TGTGCCACCTCCCTAGGGGCCGTAAGCACAGATACGCAGTATTTT. The gene calls are TRBV7-8 and TRBJ2-3; D is possibly TRBD1 (5 bases). Trimming pared 10 bases from V and 0 bases from J, leaving 17 bases between. CDR3 length: 15 residues. The germline CDR1 and CDR2 sequences are SGHVS and FQNEAQ.

The chain employs TRBV19 and TRBJ1-1; D unresolved. This CDR3 contains 15 residues. V was clipped by 4 bases and J by 2 bases, with 14 bases between them. Germline CDR1 and CDR2: LNHDA and SQIVND (reference sequence). The CDR3 protein is CASSTISTGNTEAFF. CDR3 sequence (DNA): TGTGCCAGTAGTACGATTTCGACGGGCAACACTGAAGCTTTCTTT.

This clonotype came up many times. The chain recombines TRBV10-3 with TRBJ2-5, with D perhaps TRBD1 or TRBD2 (5 bases each). The CDR3 sequence is 15 residues long. From germline, CDR1 is ENHRY and CDR2 SYGVKD. V was trimmed by 0 bases and J by 1 base, leaving 9 bases between them. The CDR3: CAISESGAPQETQYF. The CDR3 DNA follows: TGTGCCATCAGTGAGTCCGGGGCACCCCAAGAGACCCAGTACTTC.

This clonotype was seen ten or more times. The CDR3 is CASSLGTEPTYEQYF. CDR3 in DNA: TGTGCCAGCAGCTTAGGGACAGAACCTACCTACGAGCAGTACTTC. J is TRBJ2-7 and V is TRBV11-2; maybe TRBD1 (6 bases). V lost 1 base, J lost 2 bases, and 12 bases lay in between. Germline CDR1 and CDR2: SGHAT and FQNNGV. This CDR3 has 15 residues.

The J gene is TRBJ1-2, the V gene TRBV5-6; the D is unclear. The germline V and J ends were trimmed by 4 bases and 4 bases, with 17 bases remaining between them. The CDR3 has 15 residues. Per the germline V gene, CDR1 is SGHDT and CDR2 is YYEEEE. Here the CDR3 DNA reads TGTGCCAGCAGCCTGGACCGGGTCCAGTTCTATGGCTACACCTTC. Protein sequence: CASSLDRVQFYGYTF.

The J gene is TRBJ2-1, the V gene TRBV3-1; possibly TRBD2 for D (7 bases). Germline CDR1 is LGHDT and CDR2 is YNNKEL (reference sequence). V was shortened by 8 bases and J by 9 bases, with 11 bases between the two germline ends. The CDR3 totals 11 residues. The CDR3 reads CASGGASEQFF. The CDR3 nucleotides read TGTGCCAGCGGGGGGGCCAGTGAGCAGTTCTTC.

This clonotype was picked up many times. The chain combines TRBV12-3 or TRBV12-4 with TRBJ1-1; the D is unclear. Trimming left V 2 bases short and J 4 bases short, with 11 bases between. CDR3 length equals 14 residues. The CDR3 loop reads CASSLRVGGTEAFF. CDR3 DNA: TGTGCCAGCAGTTTACGGGTGGGAGGCACTGAAGCTTTCTTT.

Ten or more counts support this clonotype. The chain is built from TRBV30 and TRBJ1-6, with D possibly being TRBD1 (5 bases). V lost 2 bases, J lost 5 bases, and 10 bases lay in between. The CDR3 extends over 14 amino acids. From germline, CDR1 is GTSNPN and CDR2 SVGIG (reference sequence). The CDR3 DNA is TGTGCCTGGAGTTTTCAGACAGATAATTCACCCCTCCACTTT. Translating it yields CAWSFQTDNSPLHF.